Listed below are T cell receptor beta chains from one sample, sequenced in a study of blood T cell repertoires in COVID-19. Only in-frame clones appear in the TCRdb table, and some are missing; sequencing was by immunoSEQ multiplex PCR. The sample consists of approximately 260,000 clones, approximately 84% of them appearing once. The sequenced sample consisted of PBMCs or T cells enriched from blood (not recorded which). These receptors all come from a woman aged 40 to 55 with acute COVID-19. The CDR3 runs from the conserved cysteine through the conserved F or W. The D gene is left open where the match is weak. Clone size is shown for a subset of rows, as once, few, many or a class of expanded clone.

CDR3: CASSQDLDSRNEKLFF
DNA: TGTGCCAGCAGCCAAGATCTGGACAGTCGAAATGAAAAACTGTTTTTT
J: TRBJ1-4
length: 16
D: .
size: .
V: TRBV3-1/TRBV3-2

CDR3: CAWSRTENTEAFF
DNA: TGTGCCTGGAGCCGGACTGAAAACACTGAAGCTTTCTTT
J: TRBJ1-1
length: 13
D: .
size: once
V: TRBV30

CDR3: CASTPMTSAEETQYF
DNA: TGCGCCAGCACCCCGATGACTAGCGCAGAAGAGACCCAGTACTTC
J: TRBJ2-5
length: 15
D: TRBD2
size: .
V: TRBV5-1

CDR3: CASSLLADYGYTF
DNA: TGTGCCAGCAGCTTATTGGCAGACTATGGCTACACCTTC
J: TRBJ1-2
length: 13
D: .
size: .
V: TRBV11-3

CDR3: CASNVEDPTFYGYTF
DNA: TGTGCCAGCAATGTGGAGGACCCGACCTTCTATGGCTACACCTTC
J: TRBJ1-2
length: 15
D: .
size: once
V: TRBV6-4

CDR3: CAIWDRGRTEAFF
DNA: TGTGCCATATGGGACAGGGGGCGTACTGAAGCTTTCTTT
J: TRBJ1-1
length: 13
D: TRBD1
size: .
V: TRBV10-3

CDR3: CASSPRVTGMNTEAFF
DNA: TGTGCCAGCAGCCCCCGAGTAACAGGGATGAACACTGAAGCTTTCTTT
J: TRBJ1-1
length: 16
D: .
size: .
V: TRBV21-1

CDR3: CASRDSKNSPLHF
DNA: TGTGCCAGCAGGGACAGCAAAAATTCACCCCTCCACTTT
J: TRBJ1-6
length: 13
D: TRBD1
size: .
V: TRBV19

CDR3: CASSPGTAQPQHF
DNA: TGTGCCAGCAGCCCCGGTACCGCTCAGCCCCAGCATTTT
J: TRBJ1-5
length: 13
D: .
size: .
V: TRBV11-3

CDR3: CASSRLSEGSDTQYF
DNA: TGTGCCAGCAGTCGCCTATCGGAGGGCTCGGATACGCAGTATTTT
J: TRBJ2-3
length: 15
D: .
size: .
V: TRBV6-2/TRBV6-3

CDR3: CASSLEGVFNMNTEAFF
DNA: TGTGCCAGCAGCTTGGAAGGGGTCTTTAATATGAACACTGAAGCTTTCTTT
J: TRBJ1-1
length: 17
D: .
size: .
V: TRBV5-5

CDR3: CASSVFVQETTNEKLFF
DNA: TGTGCCAGCAGCGTCTTCGTACAGGAGACAACTAATGAAAAACTGTTTTTT
J: TRBJ1-4
length: 17
D: .
size: .
V: TRBV3-1/TRBV3-2

CDR3: CASSPTGTGIYEQYF
DNA: TGTGCCAGCTCACCAACCGGGACAGGGATATACGAGCAGTACTTC
J: TRBJ2-7
length: 15
D: TRBD1
size: .
V: TRBV18

CDR3: CASSFSGTSVNNEQFF
DNA: TGTGCCAGCAGCTTCTCCGGGACTAGCGTAAACAATGAGCAGTTCTTC
J: TRBJ2-1
length: 16
D: TRBD2
size: .
V: TRBV11-3

CDR3: CASSDEGLAGGYEQFF
DNA: TGCGCCAGCAGCGACGAGGGACTAGCGGGAGGCTATGAGCAGTTCTTC
J: TRBJ2-1
length: 16
D: TRBD2
size: .
V: TRBV5-1

CDR3: CATSDRWTIQQTQYF
DNA: TGTGCCACCAGTGATCGTTGGACTATCCAACAGACCCAGTACTTC
J: TRBJ2-5
length: 15
D: .
size: .
V: TRBV24-1

CDR3: CASSPDSGSPPYEQYF
DNA: TGTGCCAGCAGTCCCGACAGCGGGAGCCCACCCTACGAGCAGTACTTC
J: TRBJ2-7
length: 16
D: TRBD2
size: once
V: TRBV5-6

CDR3: CATSRDRNTMGYTF
DNA: TGTGCCACCAGCAGAGATAGGAACACTATGGGCTACACCTTC
J: TRBJ1-2
length: 14
D: .
size: .
V: TRBV15

CDR3: CASSLTRTGTNYGYTF
DNA: TGTGCCAGCAGCCTCACGAGAACAGGGACGAACTATGGCTACACCTTC
J: TRBJ1-2
length: 16
D: .
size: .
V: TRBV7-9

CDR3: CASSVLGGSQETQYF
DNA: TGTGCCAGCAGCGTCCTAGGGGGCAGCCAAGAGACCCAGTACTTC
J: TRBJ2-5
length: 15
D: TRBD1
size: .
V: TRBV9

CDR3: CASSPTDAYGYTF
DNA: TGCGCCAGCAGTCCAACAGACGCCTATGGCTACACCTTC
J: TRBJ1-2
length: 13
D: .
size: .
V: TRBV5-1

CDR3: CASSERQGKETQYF
DNA: TGTGCCAGCAGCGAACGACAGGGAAAAGAGACCCAGTACTTC
J: TRBJ2-5
length: 14
D: TRBD1
size: .
V: TRBV25-1

CDR3: CASSAGRVNEQFF
DNA: TGTGCCAGCAGTGCGGGCAGGGTAAATGAGCAGTTCTTC
J: TRBJ2-1
length: 13
D: .
size: .
V: TRBV2

CDR3: CASSVAGSWQPQHF
DNA: TGTGCCAGCAGTGTTGCAGGGTCGTGGCAGCCCCAGCATTTT
J: TRBJ1-5
length: 14
D: .
size: .
V: TRBV25-1

CDR3: CASSPGVGYTF
DNA: TGTGCCAGCAGCCCAGGGGTCGGCTACACCTTC
J: TRBJ1-2
length: 11
D: .
size: .
V: TRBV11-2

CDR3: CASSILTAGGTDTQYF
DNA: TGTGCCAGCAGCATCCTAACGGCGGGAGGTACGGATACGCAGTATTTT
J: TRBJ2-3
length: 16
D: TRBD2
size: .
V: TRBV9

CDR3: CAISESLAEQETQYF
DNA: TGTGCCATCAGTGAGTCGCTAGCGGAACAAGAGACCCAGTACTTC
J: TRBJ2-5
length: 15
D: TRBD2
size: .
V: TRBV10-3

CDR3: CASILPCGGSSYEQYF
DNA: TGCGCCAGCATTTTACCTTGCGGGGGCAGCTCCTACGAGCAGTACTTC
J: TRBJ2-7
length: 16
D: .
size: .
V: TRBV10-1

CDR3: CASSFVADIAKNIQYF
DNA: TGTGCCAGCAGCTTTGTGGCAGACATAGCCAAAAACATTCAGTACTTC
J: TRBJ2-4
length: 16
D: .
size: .
V: TRBV7-9

CDR3: CASSEGLVTYNEQFF
DNA: TGTGCCAGCAGTGAAGGGCTAGTCACCTACAATGAGCAGTTCTTC
J: TRBJ2-1
length: 15
D: .
size: .
V: TRBV2

CDR3: CATKSSGADEQFF
DNA: TGTGCCACCAAGTCTAGCGGAGCCGATGAGCAGTTCTTC
J: TRBJ2-1
length: 13
D: TRBD2
size: .
V: TRBV24-1

CDR3: CASSQDPSGRTDTQYF
DNA: TGTGCCAGCAGCCAAGATCCTAGCGGGAGAACAGATACGCAGTATTTT
J: TRBJ2-3
length: 16
D: TRBD2
size: .
V: TRBV4-2